This TCR beta chain was documented in a study of identical twins. Each cDNA held unique molecular identifiers, and template switching gave it a universal primer site. TCRdb reanalysed the 5' RACE reads using MiXCR and keeps one entry per CDR3 protein. The table records 500,000 or so distinct CDR3 sequences, more than 13% of them present only once. This clonotype was counted a few times. The V and J ends lost 5 bases and 0 bases, in that order; junction bases with no gene match: 13. The CDR3 consists of 18 residues. The same sample was also studied in work on yellow fever vaccine responses in identical twins. In that study: Reportedly, the T cell response mounted by twins to vaccine seemed partly convergent, partly personalized.

The chain joins TRBV12-3 or TRBV12-4 to TRBJ2-4; 7 bases agree with TRBD1. The sequenced material came from CD4+ T cells sorted from blood. This receptor was taken from a woman between 18 and 30 years old in good health. The CDR3 DNA reads TGTGCCAGCAGTGCCGGACAGGCGACCGATCTAGCCAAAAACATTCAGTACTTC. It codes for CASSAGQATDLAKNIQYF.